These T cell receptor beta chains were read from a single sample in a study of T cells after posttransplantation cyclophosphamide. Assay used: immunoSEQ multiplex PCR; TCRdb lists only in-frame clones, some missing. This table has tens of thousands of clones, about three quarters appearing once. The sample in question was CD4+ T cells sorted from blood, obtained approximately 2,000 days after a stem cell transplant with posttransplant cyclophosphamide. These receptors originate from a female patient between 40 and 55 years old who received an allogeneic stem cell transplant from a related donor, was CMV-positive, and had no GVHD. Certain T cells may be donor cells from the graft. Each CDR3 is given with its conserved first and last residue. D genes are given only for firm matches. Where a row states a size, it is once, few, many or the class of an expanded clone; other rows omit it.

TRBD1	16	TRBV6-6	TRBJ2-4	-	TGTGCTCAGGAGCAGGGGGCCCTCGGGCCCAAAAACATTCAGTACTTC	CAQEQGALGPKNIQYF
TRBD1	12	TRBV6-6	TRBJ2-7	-	TGTGCCAGCAGTGACAGGGACTACGAGCAGTACTTC	CASSDRDYEQYF
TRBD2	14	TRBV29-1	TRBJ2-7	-	TGCAGCGCGATGGAGCGGGGGAGAGCCTACGAGCAGTACTTC	CSAMERGRAYEQYF
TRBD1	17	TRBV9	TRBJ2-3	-	TGTGCCAGCAGCGTTTTAGGGACAGACAGTTTCACAGATACGCAGTATTTT	CASSVLGTDSFTDTQYF
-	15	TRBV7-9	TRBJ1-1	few	TGTGCCAGCAGCCACGCCCGGGGTACCAACACTGAAGCTTTCTTT	CASSHARGTNTEAFF
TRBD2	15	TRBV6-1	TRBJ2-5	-	TGTGCCAGCAGTGGTTGGACTAGCGGGGTAGAGACCCAGTACTTC	CASSGWTSGVETQYF
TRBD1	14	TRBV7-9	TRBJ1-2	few	TGTGCCAGCAGCTCACTGGACAGGGGAAGGGGCTACACCTTC	CASSSLDRGRGYTF
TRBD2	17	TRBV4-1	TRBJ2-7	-	TGCGCCAGCAGCCAAGATCAGCTAGCGGGGAGCTCCTACGAGCAGTACTTC	CASSQDQLAGSSYEQYF
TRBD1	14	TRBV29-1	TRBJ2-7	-	TGCAGCGTTGAGTTCGGGACAGGGCTCGACGAGCAGTACTTC	CSVEFGTGLDEQYF
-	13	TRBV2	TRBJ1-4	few	TGTGCCAGCGGAGGCGGAACTAATGAAAAACTGTTTTTT	CASGGGTNEKLFF
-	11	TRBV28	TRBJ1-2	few	TGTGCCAGCAGACAGGCATATGGCTACACCTTC	CASRQAYGYTF
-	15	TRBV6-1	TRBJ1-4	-	TGTGCCAGCAGTGTATGGCAGGGGACTAATGAAAAACTGTTTTTT	CASSVWQGTNEKLFF
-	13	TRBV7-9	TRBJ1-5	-	TGTGCCAGCAGCTCCGGACTTTCCCAACCCCAGCATTTT	CASSSGLSQPQHF
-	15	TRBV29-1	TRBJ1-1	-	TGCAGCGTTGAATACAGGGCAGTGAAGAACACTGAAGCTTTCTTT	CSVEYRAVKNTEAFF
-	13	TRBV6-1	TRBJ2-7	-	TGTGCCAGCAGTGCCCCCCCTCGGGACGAGCAGTACTTC	CASSAPPRDEQYF
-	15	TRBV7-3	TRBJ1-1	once	TGTGCCAGCAGCTTAATCGGAGGGTGGAACGCTGAAGCTTTCTTT	CASSLIGGWNAEAFF
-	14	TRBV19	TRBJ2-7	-	TGTGCCAGTAGTGTGGGAATCGAGGGTGGCGAGCAGTACTTC	CASSVGIEGGEQYF
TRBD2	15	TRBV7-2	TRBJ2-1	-	TGTGCCAGCAGCTTAGCGCGGGGGAGCTACAATGAGCAGTTCTTC	CASSLARGSYNEQFF
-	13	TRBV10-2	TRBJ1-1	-	TGCGCCAGCACGTTATTGCGTGACACTGAAGCTTTCTTT	CASTLLRDTEAFF
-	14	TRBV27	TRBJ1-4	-	TGTGCCAGCCGCGTGGTGCCCCAAAGTGAAAAACTGTTTTTT	CASRVVPQSEKLFF
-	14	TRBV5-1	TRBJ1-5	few	TGCGCCAGCAGGCGAGATGGTGGCAATCAGCCCCAGCATTTT	CASRRDGGNQPQHF
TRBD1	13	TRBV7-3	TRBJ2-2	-	TGTGCCAGCAGCATAACAGGGGCCGGGGAGCTGTTTTTT	CASSITGAGELFF
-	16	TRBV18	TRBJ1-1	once	TGTGCCAGCTCACCAGATATCCCAGGAACGAACACTGAAGCTTTCTTT	CASSPDIPGTNTEAFF
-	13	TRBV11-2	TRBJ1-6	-	TGTGCCAGCAGCCCCAAGACAGATTCACCCCTCCACTTT	CASSPKTDSPLHF
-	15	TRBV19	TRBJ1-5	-	TGTGCCAGTAGTAAGGGCGGGCAGGGGAATCAGCCCCAGCATTTT	CASSKGGQGNQPQHF
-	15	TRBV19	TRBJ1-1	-	TGTGCCAGTAGTATAGATTGGGTCCGGGGTACTGAAGCTTTCTTT	CASSIDWVRGTEAFF
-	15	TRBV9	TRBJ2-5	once	TGTGCCAGCAGTGAACAGGGTGTTAGGATAGAGACCCAGTACTTC	CASSEQGVRIETQYF
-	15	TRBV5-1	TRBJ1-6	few	TGCGCCAGCAGCTTGTCAACAGGAGAGAATTCACCCCTCCACTTT	CASSLSTGENSPLHF
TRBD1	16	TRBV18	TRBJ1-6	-	TGTGCCAGCTCAGAAACGGGACAGGGAGCGAATTCACCCCTCCACTTT	CASSETGQGANSPLHF
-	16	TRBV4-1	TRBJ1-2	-	TGCGCCAGCAGCCAAGCCCTGGCAGGCTATAACTATGGCTACACCTTC	CASSQALAGYNYGYTF
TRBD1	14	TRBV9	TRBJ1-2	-	TGTGCCAGCAGCGTCGGACAGGGGTTCTATGGCTACACCTTC	CASSVGQGFYGYTF
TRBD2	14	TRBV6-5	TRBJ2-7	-	TGTGCCAGCAGCCGGACTAGCGGGGTATACGAGCAGTACTTC	CASSRTSGVYEQYF